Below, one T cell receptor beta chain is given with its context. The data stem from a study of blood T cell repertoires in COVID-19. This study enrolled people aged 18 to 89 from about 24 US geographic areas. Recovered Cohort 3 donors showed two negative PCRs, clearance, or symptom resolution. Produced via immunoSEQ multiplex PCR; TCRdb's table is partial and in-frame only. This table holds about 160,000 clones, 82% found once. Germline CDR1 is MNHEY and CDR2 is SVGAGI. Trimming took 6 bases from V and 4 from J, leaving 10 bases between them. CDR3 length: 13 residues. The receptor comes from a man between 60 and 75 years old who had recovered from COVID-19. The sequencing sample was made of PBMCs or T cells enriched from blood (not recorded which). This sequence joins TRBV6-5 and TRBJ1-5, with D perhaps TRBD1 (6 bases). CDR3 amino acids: CASSQGLNQPQHF. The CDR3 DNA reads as TGTGCCAGCAGCCAGGGGCTGAATCAGCCCCAGCATTTT.